This note documents a single T cell receptor beta chain sequence. What it recognizes is unknown. At the time of sampling, donors were nominally healthy, though unrecorded immune exposures were likely. 13 Jbeta primers and 60 Vbeta primers were used for the PCR. Sequencing used immunoSEQ multiplex PCR; TCRdb keeps in-frame clones, though not all of them. The data show hundreds of thousands of clones, 70% to 90% seen once. The sample originates from a study of cytomegalovirus exposure and HLA in healthy donors. Study-level results: Earlier analysis looked at TCR beta V segments, and most were productive about 90% or about 30% of the time. Follow-up analysis later connected one missense variant in DCLRE1C with trimming of TCR beta V- and J-genes. Among the sequence variants, a highly shared cluster was likely an artifact of sequencing.

The length of the CDR3 is 16 residues. Looked up from germline, CDR1 is MNHEY and CDR2 is SVGAGI. Trimming cost V 0 bases and J 3 bases, with 14 bases left between them. This clonotype was sampled from a man in his thirties or forties in good health and CMV-seronegative. The sequenced material came from PBMCs. The chain employs TRBV6-5 and TRBJ1-2; unclear D gene. This CDR3 reads CASSYSSITLDYGYTF. The CDR3 DNA sequence: TGTGCCAGCAGTTACTCCTCTATAACCCTGGACTATGGCTACACCTTC.